These 23 T cell receptor beta chains were all obtained from the same sample, sequenced in a study of control samples from healthy donors and cancer patients. Measured with immunoSEQ multiplex PCR; TCRdb has only the in-frame clones, and not every one. The sample lists around 70,000 clones, approximately 91% occurring once. Material: PBMCs. These receptors were taken from a woman aged 45 to 65 with colorectal cancer.

The CDR3 loop reads CAISEGGGYTF. The CDR3, as DNA: TGTGCCATCAGTGAGGGTGGCGGCTACACCTTC. The chain has TRBV10-3 and TRBJ1-2; no firm D call. Germline CDR1 reads ENHRY; CDR2 reads SYGVKD. There are 11 residues in the CDR3. V was trimmed by 2 bases and J by 8 bases, leaving 6 bases between them.

The CDR3 spells CASSLSPGQGVSQETQYF. The CDR3 DNA is TGTGCCAGCAGCCTCTCGCCGGGACAGGGAGTTTCTCAAGAGACCCAGTACTTC. The chain joins TRBV3-1 (or the pseudogene TRBV3-2) to TRBJ2-5; 9 nucleotides agree with TRBD1. CDR1 is LGHDT and CDR2 is YNNKEL in the germline V gene (reference sequence). V lost 4 bases, J lost 2 bases, and 14 bases stayed unmatched. The CDR3 runs 18 residues.

The V gene is TRBV19, the J gene TRBJ1-6, with unresolved D. The CDR3 loop spans 14 amino acids. From germline, CDR1 is LNHDA and CDR2 SQIVND (reference sequence). The V end lost 7 bases, the J end lost 3 bases, and 10 bases lay between the germline ends. This CDR3 is CASTGWDYNSPLHF. The CDR3 DNA reads TGTGCCAGTACCGGATGGGACTATAATTCACCCCTCCACTTT. Together with reference TRBV19 and TRBJ1-6, the CDR3 gives the full variable domain: DGGITQSPKYLFRKEGQNVTLSCEQNLNHDAMYWYRQDPGQGLRLIYYSQIVNDFQKGDIAEGYSVSREKKESFPLTVTSAQKNPTAFYLCASTGWDYNSPLHFGNGTRLTVT.

V and J are TRBV6-5 and TRBJ2-1; D is unresolved. Germline V gene data show CDR1 as MNHEY and CDR2 as SVGAGI. Trimming removed 0 bases at V and 6 bases at J, with 9 bases between. CDR3 length: 14 amino acids. The CDR3 here is CASSYSNTGNEQFF. The CDR3 DNA follows: TGTGCCAGCAGTTACTCGAATACGGGCAATGAGCAGTTCTTC.

The V and J genes are TRBV29-1 and TRBJ1-3, with 7 bases lining up with TRBD1. The V gene end was trimmed by 7 bases and the J gene end by 0 bases; junction bases not matched to a gene: 3. CDR3 length: 13 amino acids. Germline V gene sequence: CDR1 SQVTM, CDR2 ANQGSEA. The CDR3: CSAGTDSGNTIYF. As DNA, the CDR3 is TGCAGCGCCGGGACAGACTCTGGAAACACCATATATTTT.

This rearrangement joins TRBV6-2 or TRBV6-3 to TRBJ2-3; possibly TRBD2 for D (6 bases). This CDR3 is built from 14 residues. V lost 6 bases and J lost 2, with 12 bases in between. Looked up from germline, CDR1 is MNHEY and CDR2 is SVGEGT. In DNA form, the CDR3 reads TGTGCCAGCAGCCGGGACTCACCCACAGATACGCAGTATTTT. Translated: CASSRDSPTDTQYF.

The V call is TRBV7-2, the J call TRBJ2-5; 9 bases are a match to TRBD2. The CDR3 contains 15 residues. Germline trimming cut 6 bases from V and 10 bases from J; bases unmatched to any gene: 15. CDR1 is SGHTA, CDR2 FQGNSA, per germline. The CDR3 protein is CASSREIAGDKSQYF. The CDR3 DNA sequence: TGTGCCAGCAGTAGAGAGATAGCGGGGGATAAGAGCCAGTACTTC.

A few counts support this clone. The chain joins TRBV11-1 to TRBJ2-5, with D perhaps matching TRBD2 (5 bases). The CDR3 covers 14 residues. Germline assignment: CDR1 SGHAT and CDR2 FQDESV (reference sequence). The V gene lost 1 base and the J gene lost 2 bases, with 8 bases spanning the gap. CDR3 in DNA: TGTGCCAGCAGCTTAGGAGGGATGCAAGAGACCCAGTACTTC. It specifies CASSLGGMQETQYF. The entire variable domain, with the rest obtained from reference TRBV11-1 and TRBJ2-5, is as follows: EAEVAQSPRYKITEKSQAVAFWCDPISGHATLYWYRQILGQGPELLVQFQDESVVDDSQLPKDRFSAERLKGVDSTLKIQPAELGDSAMYLCASSLGGMQETQYFGPGTRLLVL.

This clone came up a few times. The rearrangement joins TRBV20-1 to TRBJ1-5; D remains ambiguous. Germline CDR1 and CDR2: DFQATT and SNEGSKA (reference sequence). The CDR3 is 11 residues long. V gave up 5 bases and J gave up 4 bases, with 6 bases separating them. In nucleotides, the CDR3 is TGCAGTGCTCGTGGGAATCAGCCCCAGCATTTT. This sequence encodes CSARGNQPQHF.

The rearrangement links TRBV5-5 to TRBJ2-7; D may correspond to TRBD1 or TRBD2 (5 bases each). The CDR3 sequence is 14 residues long. Trimming took 1 base from V and 6 from J, leaving 14 bases between them. Germline V gene lookup returns CDR1 SGHKS and CDR2 YYEKEE (reference sequence). The CDR3 protein is CASSLSGTGSEQYV. The CDR3 nucleotides are TGTGCCAGCAGCTTGAGTGGGACGGGCAGCGAGCAGTACGTC.

This chain links TRBV4-3 with TRBJ2-1; a possible D gene is TRBD1 (5 bases). Germline V lookup: CDR1 LGHNA, CDR2 YSLEER. This CDR3 is 15 amino acids long. V was clipped by 0 bases and J by 6 bases, with 12 bases between them. CDR3 nucleotides: TGCGCCAGCAGCCAAGATTCAGGGTCAGGCAATGAGCAGTTCTTC. Amino acid sequence: CASSQDSGSGNEQFF.

The V gene is TRBV19, the J gene TRBJ2-3; either TRBD1 or TRBD2 may supply D (7 bases each). Germline CDR1 LNHDA, CDR2 SQIVND (reference sequence). The CDR3 is 17 amino acids. V lost 6 bases and J 2 bases, leaving 21 bases between the germline ends. The CDR3 region is CASSPAQGGPNTDTQYF. DNA of the CDR3: TGTGCCAGTAGCCCCGCTCAGGGGGGGCCCAACACAGATACGCAGTATTTT.

This clone came up a few times. The chain is built from TRBV5-6 and TRBJ2-4, with D possibly TRBD1 on 5 matching bases. The CDR3 has 15 amino acids. The ends were cut back, 2 bases at V and 3 bases at J, with 12 bases in the middle. Germline lookup yields CDR1 SGHDT and CDR2 YYEEEE. The chain's CDR3 is CASSFQGNYKNIQYF. The DNA for the CDR3 is TGTGCCAGCAGCTTCCAGGGTAACTACAAAAACATTCAGTACTTC.

The rearrangement joins TRBV5-1 to TRBJ2-5, with D uncertain. V was cut by 3 bases and J by 2 bases, with 2 bases left in between. The CDR3 has 11 amino acids. Per germline, CDR1 SGHRS and CDR2 YFSETQ. CDR3 amino acids: CASSSQETQYF. CDR3 in DNA: TGCGCCAGCAGCTCTCAAGAGACCCAGTACTTC.

The V call is TRBV6-1, the J call TRBJ1-1; TRBD1 aligns across 7 bases. Germline values: CDR1 MNHNS, CDR2 SASEGT. The CDR3 sequence is 16 residues long. The V and J ends lost 0 bases and 1 base, in that order; junction bases with no gene match: 5. CDR3 amino acids: CASSEALRTGNTEAFF. The DNA for the CDR3 is TGTGCCAGCAGTGAAGCGCTTAGGACAGGGAACACTGAAGCTTTCTTT.

The chain has TRBV5-1 and TRBJ2-2; D might be TRBD1 or TRBD2, each matching 6 bases. V was pared by 2 bases and J by 3 bases, with 11 bases between. Germline V lookup: CDR1 SGHRS, CDR2 YFSETQ. There are 15 residues in the CDR3. The CDR3, as DNA: TGCGCCAGCAGCTTCCGGGGGCCGGACACCGGGGAGCTGTTTTTT. It encodes CASSFRGPDTGELFF.

The rearrangement uses TRBV2 and TRBJ1-6, with 7 nucleotides matching TRBD1. The CDR3 is made up of 16 amino acids. The ends lost 7 bases at V and 4 bases at J; junction bases unmatched: 10. Germline assignment: CDR1 SNHLY and CDR2 FYNNEI. CDR3 in amino acids: CASTPTGWFYNSPLHF. Written as DNA, the CDR3 is TGTGCCAGCACCCCGACAGGGTGGTTTTATAATTCACCCCTCCACTTT.

The chain employs TRBV3-1 (or the pseudogene TRBV3-2) and TRBJ2-7, with 9 nucleotides matching TRBD1. V trimming: 3 bases; J trimming: 3 bases; junction bases outside the gene matches: 6. The germline gives CDR1 LGHDT, CDR2 YNNKEL (reference sequence). The CDR3 covers 15 residues. CDR3 sequence reads: CASSQGTGPSYEQYV. DNA of the CDR3: TGTGCCAGCAGCCAGGGGACAGGGCCTAGCTACGAGCAGTACGTC.

The chain carries TRBV7-2 and TRBJ1-4; TRBD1 aligns across 9 bases. J lost 7 bases, V lost 6 bases, and 9 bases had no gene match. This CDR3 is 15 amino acids long. Germline-derived CDR1 and CDR2 are SGHTA and FQGNSA. CDR3 bases: TGTGCCAGCAGACGCACAGGGGGCTACATTGAAAAACTGTTTTTT. Protein sequence: CASRRTGGYIEKLFF.

This chain joins TRBV4-3 and TRBJ2-1; 9 bases line up with TRBD1. V dropped 0 bases and J dropped 9; count of bases not matched to a gene: 9. The CDR3 spans 16 residues. Germline V lookup: CDR1 LGHNA, CDR2 YSLEER. In nucleotides, the CDR3 is TGCGCCAGCAGCCAAGATCGGGCACAGGGGGCTCTTGAGCAGTTCTTC. Translated: CASSQDRAQGALEQFF.

The V gene is TRBV9, the J gene TRBJ1-3; tentatively, D is TRBD1 (6 bases). Germline V gene lookup returns CDR1 SGDLS and CDR2 YYNGEE. This CDR3 region has 16 residues. Trimming left V 2 bases short and J 0 bases short, with 12 bases between. The CDR3 nucleotides are TGTGCCAGCAGCGTGAGGGGGGACCTCTCTGGAAACACCATATATTTT. Its translation is CASSVRGDLSGNTIYF.

This chain joins TRBV6-5 and TRBJ2-2, with 7 bases matching TRBD1. CDR1 is MNHEY and CDR2 is SVGAGI in the germline V gene. V lost 8 bases and J lost 1; bases outside the gene matches: 1. The CDR3 extends over 13 amino acids. The CDR3 loop is CASGDRNTGELFF. As DNA, the CDR3 is TGTGCCAGCGGGGACAGGAACACCGGGGAGCTGTTTTTT.

This clone was counted once. The chain has TRBV2 and TRBJ1-1, with D tentatively TRBD1 (6 bases). Germline-derived CDR1 and CDR2 are SNHLY and FYNNEI. With 2 bases removed from V and 2 bases from J, the gap between germline ends came to 12 bases. This CDR3 is 15 amino acids long. The CDR3 reads CASSEKGGGNTEAFF. CDR3 sequence (DNA): TGTGCCAGCAGTGAAAAGGGGGGGGGAAACACTGAAGCTTTCTTT. Drawing the rest from reference TRBV2 and TRBJ1-1, the complete variable domain is EPEVTQTPSHQVTQMGQEVILRCVPISNHLYFYWYRQILGQKVEFLVSFYNNEISEKSEIFDDQFSVERPDGSNFTLKIRSTKLEDSAMYFCASSEKGGGNTEAFFGQGTRLTVV.